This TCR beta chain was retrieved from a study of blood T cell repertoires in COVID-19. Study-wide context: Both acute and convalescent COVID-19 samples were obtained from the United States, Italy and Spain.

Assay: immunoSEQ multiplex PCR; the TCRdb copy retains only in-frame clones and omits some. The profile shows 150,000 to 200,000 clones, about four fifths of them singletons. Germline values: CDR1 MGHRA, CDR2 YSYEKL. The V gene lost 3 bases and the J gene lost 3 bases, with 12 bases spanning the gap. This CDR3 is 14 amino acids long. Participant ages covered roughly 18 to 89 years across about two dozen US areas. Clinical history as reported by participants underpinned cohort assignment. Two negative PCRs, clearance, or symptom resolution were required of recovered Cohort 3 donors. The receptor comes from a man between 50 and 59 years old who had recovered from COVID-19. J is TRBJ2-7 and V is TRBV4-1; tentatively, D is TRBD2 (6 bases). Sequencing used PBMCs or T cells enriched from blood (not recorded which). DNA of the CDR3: TGCGCCAGCAGCCAGGGGACTTATGACTACGAGCAGTACTTC. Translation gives CASSQGTYDYEQYF.